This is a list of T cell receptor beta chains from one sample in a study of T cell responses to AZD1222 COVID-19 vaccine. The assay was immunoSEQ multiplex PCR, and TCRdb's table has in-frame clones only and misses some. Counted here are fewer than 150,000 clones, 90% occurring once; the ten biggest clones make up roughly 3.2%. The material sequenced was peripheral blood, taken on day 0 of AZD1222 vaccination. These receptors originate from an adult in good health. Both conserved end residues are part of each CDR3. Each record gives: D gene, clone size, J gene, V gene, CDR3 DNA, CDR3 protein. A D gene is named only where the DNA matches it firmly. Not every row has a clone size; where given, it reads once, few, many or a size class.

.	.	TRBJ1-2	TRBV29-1	TGCAGCGTTGACAGTAACTATGGCTACACCTTC	CSVDSNYGYTF
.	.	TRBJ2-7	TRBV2	TGTGCCAGCAGTGGGCTCACTAGCCCCCGCTCCTACGAGCAGTACTTC	CASSGLTSPRSYEQYF
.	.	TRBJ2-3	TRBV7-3	TGTGCCAGCAGCTTACCAGGGGTAGATACGCAGTATTTT	CASSLPGVDTQYF
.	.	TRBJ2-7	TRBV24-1	TGTGCCACCAGTGATTCCGGGACGGCAACCTACGAGCAGTACTTC	CATSDSGTATYEQYF
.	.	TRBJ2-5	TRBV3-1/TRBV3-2	TGTGCCAGCAGCTTTCAGAGGAGCCAAGAGACCCAGTACTTC	CASSFQRSQETQYF
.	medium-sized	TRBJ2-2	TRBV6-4	TGTGCCAGCAGTGCACAGGGATCGGACACCGGGGAGCTGTTTTTT	CASSAQGSDTGELFF
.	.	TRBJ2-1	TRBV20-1	TGCAGTGCTAGGGGGGGCAATGAGCAGTTCTTC	CSARGGNEQFF
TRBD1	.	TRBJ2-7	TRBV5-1	TGCGCCAGCAGCGGATCGGGACAGAGGCACTACGAGCAGTACTTC	CASSGSGQRHYEQYF
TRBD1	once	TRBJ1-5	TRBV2	TGTGCCAGCAGTGTGACAGGGGGTAATCAGCCCCAGCATTTT	CASSVTGGNQPQHF
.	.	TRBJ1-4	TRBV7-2	TGTGCCAGCAGCTTATCAGCTGAAAAACTGTTTTTT	CASSLSAEKLFF
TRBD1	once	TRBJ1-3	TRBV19	TGTGCCAGTAGTCCACTTCCGGGACAGGGGAACACCATATATTTT	CASSPLPGQGNTIYF
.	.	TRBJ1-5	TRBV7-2	TGTGCCAGCAGCTTAGCGACCACGGGGTATAGCAATCAGCCCCAGCATTTT	CASSLATTGYSNQPQHF
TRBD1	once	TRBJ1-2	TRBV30	TGTGCCTGGGGGGGACAGTCCTATGGCTACACCTTC	CAWGGQSYGYTF
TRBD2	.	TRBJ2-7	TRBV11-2	TGTGCCAGCAGCTCCAGGACTAGCGGGAGGTACGAGCAGTACTTC	CASSSRTSGRYEQYF
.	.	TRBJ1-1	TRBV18	TGTGCCAGCTCACCCCAGATCGACACTGAAGCTTTCTTT	CASSPQIDTEAFF
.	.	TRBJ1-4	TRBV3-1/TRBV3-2	TGTGCCAGCAGCCAAGATCAGGCCCTTGGAAAACTGTTTTTT	CASSQDQALGKLFF
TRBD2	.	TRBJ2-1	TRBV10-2	TGCGCCAGCAGGACCTCCACTATAGCGGGGGGCTACAATGAGCAGTTCTTC	CASRTSTIAGGYNEQFF
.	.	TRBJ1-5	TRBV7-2	TGTGCCAGCAGCCGCGCGATTAGCAATCAGCCCCAGCATTTT	CASSRAISNQPQHF
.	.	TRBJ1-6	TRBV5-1	TGCGCCAGCAGCACGGGAGCTCATAATTCACCCCTCCACTTT	CASSTGAHNSPLHF
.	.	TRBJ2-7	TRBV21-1	TGTGCCAGCAGCAAAGGGGCATACTACGAGCAGTACTTC	CASSKGAYYEQYF
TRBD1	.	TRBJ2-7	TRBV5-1	TGCGCCAGCAGCTGGGACAGGGCCCCCGAGCAGTACTTC	CASSWDRAPEQYF
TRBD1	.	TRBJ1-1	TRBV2	TGTGCCAGCAGTGAGCTGACAGGGGGGACTGAAGCTTTCTTT	CASSELTGGTEAFF
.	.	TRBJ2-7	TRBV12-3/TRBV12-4	TGTGCCAGCAGTTTACGGGGGTACGAGCAGTACTTC	CASSLRGYEQYF
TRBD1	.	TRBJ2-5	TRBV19	TGTGCCAGTAGTAGATACACAGGGGAAGAGACCCAGTACTTC	CASSRYTGEETQYF
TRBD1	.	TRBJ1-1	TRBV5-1	TGCGCCAGCAGCTTACAGGGGGTCAACACTGAAGCTTTCTTT	CASSLQGVNTEAFF
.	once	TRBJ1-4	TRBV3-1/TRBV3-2	TGTGCCAGCAGCCAGACGAGGGGAAAACTGTTTTTT	CASSQTRGKLFF
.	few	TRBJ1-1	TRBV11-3	TGTGCCAGCAGCATCCGCAACAAGAACACTGAAGCTTTCTTT	CASSIRNKNTEAFF
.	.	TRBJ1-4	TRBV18	TGTGCCAGCTCACCGGATACACAAAAACTGTTTTTT	CASSPDTQKLFF
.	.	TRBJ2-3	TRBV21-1	TGTGCCAGCAGCAGGACCTGGCAGTATTTT	CASSRTWQYF
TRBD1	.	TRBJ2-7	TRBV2	TGTGCCAGCAGCGCCGGACAGGGTTTCCCCTACGAGCAGTACTTC	CASSAGQGFPYEQYF
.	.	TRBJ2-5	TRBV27	TGTGCCAGCAGGCCCGGGGGCGGGAGCGAGGAGACCCAGTACTTC	CASRPGGGSEETQYF
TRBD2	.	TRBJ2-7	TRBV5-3	TGTGCCAGAAGCATAGCCACCGGGACTAGCGGGGAGGGCGAGCAGTACTTC	CARSIATGTSGEGEQYF
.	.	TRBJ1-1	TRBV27	TGTGCCAGCAGTTCCCACGAACGACGGTGGACTGAAGCTTTCTTT	CASSSHERRWTEAFF
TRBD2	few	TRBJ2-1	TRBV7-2	TGTGCCAGCAGCTTAAATGCCGGGAGGTCCTACAATGAGCAGTTCTTC	CASSLNAGRSYNEQFF
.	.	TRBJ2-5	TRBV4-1	TGCGCCAGCAGCCAAGATCATTACTTCCAGGGCAGGGAGACCCAGTACTTC	CASSQDHYFQGRETQYF
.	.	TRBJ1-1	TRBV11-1	TGTGCCAGCAGCCTTCAGCCTTGGAACACTGAAGCTTTCTTT	CASSLQPWNTEAFF
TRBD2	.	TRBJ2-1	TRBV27	TGTGCCAGCAGTTTGGAAAGCGGGAGCTCCTACAATGAGCAGTTCTTC	CASSLESGSSYNEQFF
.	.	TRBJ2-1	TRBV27	TGTGCCAGCAGTTTAGACCCAGGGCTTACGACGGATGAGCAGTTCTTC	CASSLDPGLTTDEQFF
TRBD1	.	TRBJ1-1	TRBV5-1	TGCGCCAGCAGCTTGCGGACAGGGGGCGGCACTGAAGCTTTCTTT	CASSLRTGGGTEAFF
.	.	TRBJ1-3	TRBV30	TGTGCCTGGAGTGTACCGGATCAATTGAACTCTGGAAACACCATATATTTT	CAWSVPDQLNSGNTIYF
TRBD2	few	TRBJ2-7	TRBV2	TGTGCCAGCAGTGTAAAAGCGGGGGGGCCCCACGAGCAGTACTTC	CASSVKAGGPHEQYF
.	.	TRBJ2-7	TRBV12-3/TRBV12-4	TGTGCCAGCAGTGCAATCTATGAGCAGTACTTC	CASSAIYEQYF
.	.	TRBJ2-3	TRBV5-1	TGCGCCAGCAGCTTGTGGGGGCCCGACACAGATACGCAGTATTTT	CASSLWGPDTDTQYF